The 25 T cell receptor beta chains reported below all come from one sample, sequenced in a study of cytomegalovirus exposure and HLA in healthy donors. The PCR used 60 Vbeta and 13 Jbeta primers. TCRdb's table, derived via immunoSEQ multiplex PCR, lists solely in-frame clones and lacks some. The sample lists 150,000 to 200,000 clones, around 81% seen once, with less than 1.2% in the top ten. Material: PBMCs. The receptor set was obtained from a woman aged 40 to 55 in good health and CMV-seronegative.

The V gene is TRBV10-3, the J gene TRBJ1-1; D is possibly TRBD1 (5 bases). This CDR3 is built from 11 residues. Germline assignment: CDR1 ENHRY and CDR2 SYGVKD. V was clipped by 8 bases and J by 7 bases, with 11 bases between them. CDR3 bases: TGTGCCATCCGGGGGGAGAGTGAAGCTTTCTTT. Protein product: CAIRGESEAFF.

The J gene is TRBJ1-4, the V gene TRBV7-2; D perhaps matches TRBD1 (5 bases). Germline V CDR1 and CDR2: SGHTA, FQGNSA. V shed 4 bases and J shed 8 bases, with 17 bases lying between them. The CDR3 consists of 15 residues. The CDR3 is CASSSPRGGGEKLFF. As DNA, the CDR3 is TGTGCCAGCAGCTCCCCCCGGGGGGGAGGAGAAAAACTGTTTTTT.

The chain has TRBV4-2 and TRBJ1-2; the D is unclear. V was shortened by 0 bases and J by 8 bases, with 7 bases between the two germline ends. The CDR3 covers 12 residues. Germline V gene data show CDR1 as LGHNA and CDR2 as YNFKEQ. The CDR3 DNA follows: TGTGCCAGCAGCCAAGACGGGAGGGGCTACACCTTC. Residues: CASSQDGRGYTF.

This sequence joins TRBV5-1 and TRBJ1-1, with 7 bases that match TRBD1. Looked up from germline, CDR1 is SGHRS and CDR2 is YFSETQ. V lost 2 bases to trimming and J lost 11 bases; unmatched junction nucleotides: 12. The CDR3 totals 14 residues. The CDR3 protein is CASSLRGGDLSAFF. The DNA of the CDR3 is TGCGCCAGCAGCTTACGAGGGGGCGACTTAAGTGCTTTCTTT.

CDR3 nucleotides: TGTGCCAGCTGTCCGGGGACAGGAGTCTCTGGGGCCAACGTCCTGACTTTC. Protein product: CASCPGTGVSGANVLTF. The rearrangement uses TRBV27 and TRBJ2-6; 8 bases are a match to TRBD1. V lost 8 bases, J lost 0 bases, and 9 bases stayed unmatched. This CDR3 is 17 amino acids long. Germline values: CDR1 MNHEY, CDR2 SMNVEV (reference sequence).

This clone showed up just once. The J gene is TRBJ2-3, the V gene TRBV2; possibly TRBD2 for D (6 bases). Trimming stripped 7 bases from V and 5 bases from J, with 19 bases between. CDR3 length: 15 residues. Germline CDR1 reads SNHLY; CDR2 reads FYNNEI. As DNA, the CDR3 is TGTGCCAGCATTTTCGGACTAAATCCCAAAGATACGCAGTATTTT. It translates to CASIFGLNPKDTQYF.

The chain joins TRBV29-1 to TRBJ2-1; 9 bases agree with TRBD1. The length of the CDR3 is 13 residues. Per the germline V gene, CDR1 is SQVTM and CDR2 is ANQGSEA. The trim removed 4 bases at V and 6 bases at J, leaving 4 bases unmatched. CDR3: CSVGTGDRNEQFF. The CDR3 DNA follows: TGCAGCGTTGGGACAGGGGATCGCAATGAGCAGTTCTTC.

This chain's CDR3 is CASSVGIRDRGETQYF. DNA for the CDR3: TGTGCCAGCAGCGTAGGAATAAGGGACAGGGGAGAGACCCAGTACTTC. V and J are TRBV9 and TRBJ2-5; 10 bases line up with TRBD1. This CDR3 is 16 amino acids long. The junction had 6 bases not matched to a gene; V was cut back by 0 bases and J by 4 bases. Germline-derived CDR1 and CDR2 are SGDLS and YYNGEE.

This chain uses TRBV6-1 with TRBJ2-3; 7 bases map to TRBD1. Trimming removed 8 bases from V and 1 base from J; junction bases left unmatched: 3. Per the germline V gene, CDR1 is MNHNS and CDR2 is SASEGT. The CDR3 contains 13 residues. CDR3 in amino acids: CASGDSRTDTQYF. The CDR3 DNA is TGTGCCAGCGGGGACAGCCGCACAGATACGCAGTATTTT.

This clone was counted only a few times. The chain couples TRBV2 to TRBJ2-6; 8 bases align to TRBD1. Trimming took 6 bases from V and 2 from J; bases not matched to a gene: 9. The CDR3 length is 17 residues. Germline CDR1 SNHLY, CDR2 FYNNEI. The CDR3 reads CASRSQLQGAGANVLTF. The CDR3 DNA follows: TGTGCCAGCAGGTCACAACTACAGGGGGCTGGGGCCAACGTCCTGACTTTC.

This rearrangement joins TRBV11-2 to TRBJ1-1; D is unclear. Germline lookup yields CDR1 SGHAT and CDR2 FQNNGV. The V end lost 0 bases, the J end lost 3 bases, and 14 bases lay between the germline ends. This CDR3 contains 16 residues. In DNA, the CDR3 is TGTGCCAGCAGCTTAGAATCTTCCTCGGTTTACACTGAAGCTTTCTTT. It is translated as CASSLESSSVYTEAFF.

CDR3 sequence reads: CASSPRLAGDNEQFF. CDR3 coding DNA: TGTGCCAGCTCACCCCGACTAGCGGGAGACAATGAGCAGTTCTTC. V is TRBV18 and J is TRBJ2-1; 12 bases fit TRBD2. The length of the CDR3 is 15 residues. J lost 5 bases, V lost 3 bases, and 2 bases had no gene match. Germline CDR1 reads KGHSH; CDR2 reads LQKENI.

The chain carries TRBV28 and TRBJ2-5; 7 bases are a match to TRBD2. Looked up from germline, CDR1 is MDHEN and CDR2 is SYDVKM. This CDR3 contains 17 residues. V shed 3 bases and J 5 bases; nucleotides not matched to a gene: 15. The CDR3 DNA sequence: TGTGCCAGCAGTTTTCCCAGGACGGGAGAGGGAGGGGAGACCCAGTACTTC. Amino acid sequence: CASSFPRTGEGGETQYF. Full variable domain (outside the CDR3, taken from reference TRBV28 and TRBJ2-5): DVKVTQSSRYLVKRTGEKVFLECVQDMDHENMFWYRQDPGLGLRLIYFSYDVKMKEKGDIPEGYSVSREKKERFSLILESASTNQTSMYLCASSFPRTGEGGETQYFGPGTRLLVL.

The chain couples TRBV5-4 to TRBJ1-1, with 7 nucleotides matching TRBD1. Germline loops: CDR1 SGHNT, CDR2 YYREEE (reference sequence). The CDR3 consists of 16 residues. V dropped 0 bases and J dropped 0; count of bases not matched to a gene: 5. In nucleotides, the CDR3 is TGTGCCAGCAGCTTGGAACAGGGGACTTTGAACACTGAAGCTTTCTTT. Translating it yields CASSLEQGTLNTEAFF.

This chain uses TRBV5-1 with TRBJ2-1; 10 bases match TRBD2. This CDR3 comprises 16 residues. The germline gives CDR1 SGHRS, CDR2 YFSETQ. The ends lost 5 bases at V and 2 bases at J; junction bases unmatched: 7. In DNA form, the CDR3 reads TGCGCCAGCAGTCCACTCACTAGCGGGACCTACAATGAGCAGTTCTTC. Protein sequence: CASSPLTSGTYNEQFF. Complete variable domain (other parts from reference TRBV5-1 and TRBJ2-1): KAGVTQTPRYLIKTRGQQVTLSCSPISGHRSVSWYQQTPGQGLQFLFEYFSETQRNKGNFPGRFSGRQFSNSRSEMNVSTLELGDSALYLCASSPLTSGTYNEQFFGPGTRLTVL.

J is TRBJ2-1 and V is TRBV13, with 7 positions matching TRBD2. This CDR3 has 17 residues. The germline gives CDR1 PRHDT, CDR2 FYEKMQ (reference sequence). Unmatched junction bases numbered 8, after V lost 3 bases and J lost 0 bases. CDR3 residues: CASSFLTSTSSYNEQFF. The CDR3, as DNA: TGTGCCAGCAGCTTCCTGACTAGCACAAGCTCCTACAATGAGCAGTTCTTC.

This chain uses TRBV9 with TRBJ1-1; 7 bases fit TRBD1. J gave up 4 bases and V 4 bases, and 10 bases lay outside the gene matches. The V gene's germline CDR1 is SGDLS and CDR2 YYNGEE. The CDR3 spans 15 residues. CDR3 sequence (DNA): TGTGCCAGCAGCCGATTACAGGGGTCGAGCACTGAAGCTTTCTTT. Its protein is CASSRLQGSSTEAFF.

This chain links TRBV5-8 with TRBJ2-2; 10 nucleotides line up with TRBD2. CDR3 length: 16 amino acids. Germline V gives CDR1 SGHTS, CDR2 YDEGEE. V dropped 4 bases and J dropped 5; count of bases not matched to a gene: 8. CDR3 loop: CASSLRASGSTGELFF. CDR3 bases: TGTGCCAGCAGCCTGAGGGCTAGCGGGAGTACCGGGGAGCTGTTTTTT. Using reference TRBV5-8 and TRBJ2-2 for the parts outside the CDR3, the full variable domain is EAGVTQSPTHLIKTRGQQATLRCSPISGHTSVYWYQQALGLGLQFLLWYDEGEERNRGNFPPRFSGRQFPNYSSELNVNALELEDSALYLCASSLRASGSTGELFFGEGSRLTVL.

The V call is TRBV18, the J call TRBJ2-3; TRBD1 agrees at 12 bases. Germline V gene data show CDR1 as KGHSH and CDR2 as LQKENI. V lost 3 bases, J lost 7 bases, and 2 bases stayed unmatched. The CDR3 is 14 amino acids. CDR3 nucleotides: TGTGCCAGCTCACCCGGGACAGGGGGCTATACGCAGTATTTT. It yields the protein CASSPGTGGYTQYF. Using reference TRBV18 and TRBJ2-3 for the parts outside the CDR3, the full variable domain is NAGVMQNPRHLVRRRGQEARLRCSPMKGHSHVYWYRQLPEEGLKFMVYLQKENIIDESGMPKERFSAEFPKEGPSILRIQQVVRGDSAAYFCASSPGTGGYTQYFGPGTRLTVL.

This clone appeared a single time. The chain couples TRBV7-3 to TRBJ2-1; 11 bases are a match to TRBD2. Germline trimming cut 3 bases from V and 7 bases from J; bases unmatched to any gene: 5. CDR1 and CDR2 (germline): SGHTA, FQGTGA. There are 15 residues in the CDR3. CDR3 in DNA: TGTGCCAGCAGCTTGGGACTAGCGGTAAGGAATGAGCAGTTCTTC. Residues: CASSLGLAVRNEQFF.

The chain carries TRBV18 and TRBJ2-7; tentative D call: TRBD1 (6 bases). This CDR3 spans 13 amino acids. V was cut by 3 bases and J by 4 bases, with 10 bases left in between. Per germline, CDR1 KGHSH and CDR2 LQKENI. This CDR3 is CASSPTGLYEQYF. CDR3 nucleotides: TGTGCCAGCTCACCCACAGGGCTGTACGAGCAGTACTTC.

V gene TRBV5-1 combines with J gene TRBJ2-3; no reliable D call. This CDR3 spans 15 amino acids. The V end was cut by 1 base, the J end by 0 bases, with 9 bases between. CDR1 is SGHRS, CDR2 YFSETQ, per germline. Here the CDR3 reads CASSLFPGSTDTQYF. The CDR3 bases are TGCGCCAGCAGCTTGTTTCCCGGGAGCACAGATACGCAGTATTTT.

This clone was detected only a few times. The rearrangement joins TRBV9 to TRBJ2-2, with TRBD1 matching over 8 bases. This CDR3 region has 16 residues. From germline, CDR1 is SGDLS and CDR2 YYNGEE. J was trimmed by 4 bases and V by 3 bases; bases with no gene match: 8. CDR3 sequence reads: CASSDRQGSSTGELFF. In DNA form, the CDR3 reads TGTGCCAGCAGCGACCGACAGGGGTCAAGCACCGGGGAGCTGTTTTTT.

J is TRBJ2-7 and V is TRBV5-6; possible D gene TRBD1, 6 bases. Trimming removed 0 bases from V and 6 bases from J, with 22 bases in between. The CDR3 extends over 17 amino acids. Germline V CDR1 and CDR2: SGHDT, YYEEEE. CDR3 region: CASSLGPTGFLAAEQYF. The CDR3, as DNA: TGTGCCAGCAGCTTGGGGCCGACAGGATTCTTGGCCGCCGAGCAGTACTTC.

CDR3 in DNA: TGTGCCAGCACGAGCGGGGCCCTCCTCGAGCAGTACTTC. Encoded protein: CASTSGALLEQYF. The chain joins TRBV7-9 to TRBJ2-7; TRBD2 matches at 7 bases. The length of the CDR3 is 13 residues. The V gene's germline CDR1 is SEHNR and CDR2 FQNEAQ (reference sequence). With 7 bases clipped from V and 6 bases from J, the junction kept 9 bases outside the gene matches.